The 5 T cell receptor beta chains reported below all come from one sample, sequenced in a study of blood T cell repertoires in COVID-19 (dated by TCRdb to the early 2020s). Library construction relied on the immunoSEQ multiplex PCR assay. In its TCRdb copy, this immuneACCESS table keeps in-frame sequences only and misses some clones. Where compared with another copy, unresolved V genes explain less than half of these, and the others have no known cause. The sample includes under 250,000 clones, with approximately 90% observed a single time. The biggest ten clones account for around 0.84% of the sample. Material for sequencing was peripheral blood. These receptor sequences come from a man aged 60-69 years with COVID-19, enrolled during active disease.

CDR3 nucleotides: TGTGCCAGCAGCCCGCGCAACTCAGGGTTGGGCTACACCTTC. The encoded protein is CASSPRNSGLGYTF. The chain combines TRBV7-8 with TRBJ1-2; D might be TRBD1 (5 bases). The germline V gene encodes CDR1 SGHVS and CDR2 FQNEAQ. The CDR3 is 14 residues long. The V end lost 5 bases, the J end lost 8 bases, and 18 bases lay between the germline ends.

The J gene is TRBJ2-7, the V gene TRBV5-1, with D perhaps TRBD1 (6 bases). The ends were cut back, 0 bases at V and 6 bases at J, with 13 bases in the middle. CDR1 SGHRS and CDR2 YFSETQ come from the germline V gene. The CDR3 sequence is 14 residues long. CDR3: CASSLVQGSREQYF. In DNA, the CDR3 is TGCGCCAGCAGCTTGGTACAGGGCAGCCGCGAGCAGTACTTC. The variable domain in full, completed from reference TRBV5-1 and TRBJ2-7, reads KAGVTQTPRYLIKTRGQQVTLSCSPISGHRSVSWYQQTPGQGLQFLFEYFSETQRNKGNFPGRFSGRQFSNSRSEMNVSTLELGDSALYLCASSLVQGSREQYFGPGTRLTVT.

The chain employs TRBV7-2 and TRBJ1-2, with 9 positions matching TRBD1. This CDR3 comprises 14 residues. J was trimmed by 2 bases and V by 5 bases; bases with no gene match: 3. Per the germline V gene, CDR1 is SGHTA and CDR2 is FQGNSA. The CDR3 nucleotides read TGTGCCAGCAGCCCGGGACAGGGAAACTATGGCTACACCTTC. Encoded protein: CASSPGQGNYGYTF.

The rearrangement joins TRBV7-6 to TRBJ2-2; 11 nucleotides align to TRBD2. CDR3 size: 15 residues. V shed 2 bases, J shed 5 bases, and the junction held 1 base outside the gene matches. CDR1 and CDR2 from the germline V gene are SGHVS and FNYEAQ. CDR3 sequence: CASSLIAGGTGELFF. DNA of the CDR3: TGTGCCAGCAGCTTAATAGCGGGAGGGACCGGGGAGCTGTTTTTT.

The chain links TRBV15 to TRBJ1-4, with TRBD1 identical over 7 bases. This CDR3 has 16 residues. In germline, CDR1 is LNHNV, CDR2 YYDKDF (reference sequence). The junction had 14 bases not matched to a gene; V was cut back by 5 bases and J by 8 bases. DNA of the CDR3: TGTGCCACCAGCGCCGACAGGGAGAAAGTAACAGAAAAACTGTTTTTT. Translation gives CATSADREKVTEKLFF.